The entry below describes one T cell receptor beta chain. The source of the sample is a study of blood T cell repertoires in COVID-19. About the study: Acute and convalescent COVID-19 samples came from the United States, Italy and Spain. T cells, B-cell-depleted T cells, or PBMCs provided the cDNA or gDNA that served as material.

The CDR3 has 13 residues. V was trimmed by 4 bases and J by 7 bases, leaving 11 bases between them. Study processing details: By means of reference gene primer amplification, nucleated cell counts were estimated. Profiling relied on immunoSEQ multiplex PCR, and the TCRdb table lists in-frame clones only, not all of them. Clone size and V and J calls were adopted from that table, with D and trimming inferred from the DNA. The sample consists of about 210,000 clones, approximately 90% of them appearing once. The receptor's source is a man aged 25-40 years with acute or convalescent COVID-19. V is TRBV12-3 or TRBV12-4 and J is TRBJ1-5, with D perhaps TRBD1 (5 bases). Sequencing was done on a sample of peripheral blood. The CDR3 is CASSSGISQPQHF. CDR3 bases: TGTGCCAGCAGTTCAGGGATATCGCAGCCCCAGCATTTT.